The entry below gives a single T cell receptor beta chain sequence along with its context. Its target is unknown. This specimen belongs to a study of blood T cells in healthy people across ages. Investigators took 8.5 to 10 milliliters of peripheral blood from every donor. Study findings and constraints: Unknown CMV status may confound age-related changes in expanded clones. A strong correlation between TCR beta diversity and naive T cell percentage was seen.

The V gene lost 3 bases and the J gene lost 14 bases, with 20 bases spanning the gap. The CDR3 has 14 residues. CDR1 and CDR2 from the germline V gene are DFQATT and SNEGSKA (reference sequence). Primers used in a second PCR of roughly 6 to 12 cycles were a sample-barcoded 5' primer and a J-beta primer mix. All samples gave at least 2.5 million CDR3-containing paired-end reads. TCRdb reprocessed the 5' RACE reads via MiXCR and lists one record per CDR3 protein. The data contain hundreds of thousands of distinct CDR3 sequences, roughly 64% of them singletons. The chain recombines TRBV20-1 with TRBJ1-6, with a tentative D call TRBD1 (5 bases). Material: blood. The receptor was isolated from a man aged 25 to 40 in good health. The CDR3 loop is CSASGRGTLGALHF. The CDR3, as DNA: TGCAGTGCTAGTGGGAGAGGGACCCTGGGGGCCCTCCACTTT.